This is a list of T cell receptor beta chains from one sample in a study of CD8 T cells in Susac syndrome. TCRdb reanalysed the immunoSEQ multiplex PCR reads using MiXCR and keeps one entry per CDR3 protein. The profile shows a few hundred thousand distinct CDR3 sequences, 95% of them singletons. Sample: CD4+ T cells from PBMCs. The receptors shown here come from a human donor with multiple sclerosis. Both conserved end residues are part of each CDR3.

V: TRBV27
CDR3: CASSPLTGTGLYGYTF

V: TRBV30
CDR3: CAWTVGFGTEAFF

V: TRBV21-1
CDR3: CASSKGLAGGPFLVKNIQYF

V: TRBV7-2
CDR3: CASSLVGHGSETQYF

V: TRBV7-2
CDR3: CASSDRVGQPQHF

V: TRBV11-3
CDR3: CASSFRTGELFF

V: TRBV11-1
CDR3: CASSLSGGGNQPQHF

V: TRBV18
CDR3: CASSPSRNQPQHF

V: TRBV5-4
CDR3: CASSLASPNYGYTF

V: TRBV14
CDR3: CASSILDSLYEQYF

V: TRBV4-2
CDR3: CASSQDQLAGRYEQYF

V: TRBV2
CDR3: CASSLEGASTDTQYF

V: TRBV28
CDR3: CASSLRLRAAEAFF

V: TRBV9
CDR3: CASSVEGGRYNEQFF

V: TRBV20-1
CDR3: CSWDLTTDTQYF

V: TRBV3-1
CDR3: CASSQVKTEGYTF

V: TRBV2
CDR3: CASSGSPHYNEQFF

V: TRBV20-1
CDR3: CSARWAANQETQYF

V: TRBV7-3
CDR3: CASSENRGHGYTF

V: TRBV12-3/TRBV12-4
CDR3: CASSPGLAGGSGANVLTF

V: TRBV20-1
CDR3: CSAREDVAGRLETQYF

V: TRBV9
CDR3: CASSPGSDHGYTF

V: TRBV28
CDR3: CASSPYQYQETQYF

V: TRBV19
CDR3: CASSTTGGGQPQHF

V: TRBV30
CDR3: CATRQGATGELFF

V: TRBV10-2
CDR3: CASGSKTYEQYF

V: TRBV24-1
CDR3: CATSDSAYANNQPQHF

V: TRBV30
CDR3: CAWSYRDRDINEQYF

V: TRBV29-1
CDR3: CSVDGTGKGSYEQYF

V: TRBV27
CDR3: CASSPRTSGTYEQYF

V: TRBV20-1
CDR3: CSARDYRGNTDTQYF

V: TRBV27
CDR3: CASSLSGPNYGYTF

V: TRBV20-1
CDR3: CSADGGPYNSPLHF

V: TRBV29-1
CDR3: CSIRTGPYNEQFF

V: TRBV29-1
CDR3: CSVGQDLSRDEQYF

V: TRBV20-1
CDR3: CSASVSGAGDEQYF

V: TRBV9
CDR3: CASSVESIGETQYF

V: TRBV29-1
CDR3: CSVETTGLGETQYF

V: TRBV6-5
CDR3: CASSYRSQSLGEQFF

V: TRBV5-1
CDR3: CASGTHRDETQYF

V: TRBV20-1
CDR3: CSATRTHYNEQFF

V: TRBV29-1
CDR3: CSARGALAGDGEQFF

V: TRBV18
CDR3: CASSPGQGANSPLHF

V: TRBV12-3/TRBV12-4
CDR3: CASRRDTEAFF

V: TRBV2
CDR3: CASSGNPGGGYGYTF

V: TRBV30
CDR3: CAWSAIQGFEAFF

V: TRBV9
CDR3: CASSVGGVNTEAFF

V: TRBV2
CDR3: CASSAGTGRDGYTF

V: TRBV13
CDR3: CASSLDRSGSPLHF

V: TRBV20-1
CDR3: CSARRASGTTYEQYF

V: TRBV7-2
CDR3: CASSLFRMNTEAFF

V: TRBV7-9
CDR3: CASTRAGQNLYEQYF

V: TRBV19
CDR3: CASMTPGMNGYTF

V: TRBV3-1
CDR3: CASSRRGTETQYF

V: TRBV29-1
CDR3: CSGEGSRERYNEQFF

V: TRBV7-9
CDR3: CASSLGASGGTDTQYF

V: TRBV20-1
CDR3: CSASPEDGIQETQYF

V: TRBV25-1
CDR3: CASSDPISDTQYF

V: TRBV3-1
CDR3: CASSLGLAGMVQYF